The rows below give T cell receptor beta chains drawn from one sample of a study of OX40 agonist ivuxolimab in advanced cancers. Measured with immunoSEQ multiplex PCR; TCRdb has only the in-frame clones, and not every one. This sample has 40,000 to 55,000 clones; approximately 91% occur once, and the top ten carry less than 15%. Sequences were derived from CD4+ or CD8+ T cells sorted from blood, sampled in a trial of the OX40 agonist ivuxolimab. These receptors all stem from an adult with an advanced solid tumor such as melanoma, head and neck, liver or kidney cancer. CDR3s include the opening cysteine and the closing phenylalanine or tryptophan. D genes are given only for firm matches. Only part of the rows carry a size: once, few, many, or a class if the clone is expanded.

j_call clone_size d_call v_call cdr3_nt cdr3_aa
TRBJ2-1 - - TRBV19 TGTGCCAGTAGTCCTGACACCTACAATGAGCAGTTCTTC CASSPDTYNEQFF
TRBJ2-5 - - TRBV7-9 TGTGCCAGCAGCTTAGCGCTGAGGGAGACCCAGTACTTC CASSLALRETQYF
TRBJ1-4 - - TRBV28 TGTGCCAGCACTCTAAAGGGGTGGAGTGAAAAACTGTTTTTT CASTLKGWSEKLFF
TRBJ2-1 - TRBD2 TRBV7-8 TGTGCCAGCAGCCCAGGGGCTAGCGGGAGTAATGAGCAGTTCTTC CASSPGASGSNEQFF
TRBJ1-1 - - TRBV5-4 TGTGCCAGCAGCGCCGACTGGGACACTGAAGCTTTCTTT CASSADWDTEAFF
TRBJ2-7 - - TRBV5-1 TGCGCCAGCAGCATACAGGGTTCCTCCGAGCAGTACTTC CASSIQGSSEQYF
TRBJ2-5 - TRBD1 TRBV5-1 TGCGCCAGCAGCATAACGGGACAGATGTACCAAGAGACCCAGTACTTC CASSITGQMYQETQYF
TRBJ2-1 - - TRBV27 TGTGCCAGCAGTTTAAGAAGGGTGGGAGGTGAGCAGTTCTTC CASSLRRVGGEQFF
TRBJ2-1 - TRBD2 TRBV6-4 TGTGCCAGCTCCGTCGGACTAGCGGGAGTGGTGGAGCAGTTCTTC CASSVGLAGVVEQFF
TRBJ2-1 few TRBD1 TRBV11-2 TGTGCCAGCAGCGCCGGGACAGGGGGCTACAATGAGCAGTTCTTC CASSAGTGGYNEQFF
TRBJ2-7 - TRBD2 TRBV7-6 TGTGCCAGCAGCCCCCCGGGACTAGCCTCCCACGAGCAGTACTTC CASSPPGLASHEQYF
TRBJ1-1 few - TRBV7-6 TGTGCCAGCAGGCCTACCGAGGCCGATGAAGCTTTCTTT CASRPTEADEAFF
TRBJ2-1 - - TRBV27 TGTGCCAGCAGTCCAGAAATTATCCTTAGCAATGAGCAGTTCTTC CASSPEIILSNEQFF
TRBJ1-2 - TRBD1 TRBV18 TGTGCCAGCTCACCGCAAGGGACAGAGAGCTATGGCTACACCTTC CASSPQGTESYGYTF
TRBJ2-7 - - TRBV5-6 TGTGCCAGCAGCTTGGGTCACGAGCAGTACTTC CASSLGHEQYF
TRBJ2-1 - TRBD2 TRBV28 TGTGCCAGCAGGTCGGGGACTATTGGTATTAAGCAGTTCTTC CASRSGTIGIKQFF
TRBJ2-1 - - TRBV7-8 TGTGCCAGCAGCTTACCGATCTGGAGCTCCTACAATGAGCAGTTCTTC CASSLPIWSSYNEQFF
TRBJ2-5 once - TRBV9 TGTGCCAGCAGCCTTTCGGGAGAAGAGACCCAGTACTTC CASSLSGEETQYF
TRBJ1-2 - - TRBV5-1 TGCGCCAGCAGCTTGAATTTCTTGCATGGCTACACCTTC CASSLNFLHGYTF
TRBJ2-3 - - TRBV11-2 TGTGCCAGCGGCCATACCGGGACTCGGAGTACGCAGTATTTT CASGHTGTRSTQYF
TRBJ1-2 - - TRBV6-6 TGTGCCAGCAGTTACTCCGGCAGGGCCGGGCATGGCTACACCTTC CASSYSGRAGHGYTF
TRBJ2-6 once - TRBV30 TGTGCCTGGAGTGTACAACCGCTGGGGGCCAACGTCCTGACTTTC CAWSVQPLGANVLTF
TRBJ2-3 - - TRBV5-1 TGCGCCAGCGGTGGCTCGGGACGAGAGCAGTATTTT CASGGSGREQYF
TRBJ2-5 - TRBD2 TRBV4-1 TGCGCCAGCAGCCCCGAGGGAGGGTTGACCCAGTACTTC CASSPEGGLTQYF
TRBJ2-7 few TRBD2 TRBV11-2 TGTGCCAGCAGCTCATTGAGGGGTAGCGGGAGGGCACACGAGCAGTACTTC CASSSLRGSGRAHEQYF
TRBJ1-1 - - TRBV7-9 TGTGCCACCCAGACTAACACTGAAGCTTTCTTT CATQTNTEAFF
TRBJ1-5 - - TRBV28 TGTGCCAGCAGTTTATCAGGGAATCAGCCCCAGCATTTT CASSLSGNQPQHF
TRBJ1-2 - - TRBV4-1 TGCGCCAGCAGCCAAGTTGCGCAGGTTAACTATGGCTACACCTTC CASSQVAQVNYGYTF
TRBJ1-6 - TRBD1 TRBV28 TGTGCCAGCGGGGACCTAGGACAGGGAAAATCACCCCTCCACTTT CASGDLGQGKSPLHF
TRBJ1-4 - - TRBV4-1 TGCGCCAGCAGCCGAGCTGGACCTTTGACTAATGAAAAACTGTTTTTT CASSRAGPLTNEKLFF
TRBJ1-4 - - TRBV10-3 TGTGCCATCAGAGGGACGGAGATAGAAAAACTGTTTTTT CAIRGTEIEKLFF
TRBJ1-1 - - TRBV6-1 TGTGCCAGCAGTGAAATCAGGGGGAACACTGAAGCTTTCTTT CASSEIRGNTEAFF
TRBJ1-2 - TRBD1 TRBV11-2 TGTGCCAGCAGCAGGGACAGGGAATCTGGCTACACCTTC CASSRDRESGYTF
TRBJ2-1 - TRBD2 TRBV5-8 TGTGCCAGCAGCTGGGCCCTTAGCGGGGGCCGCAATGAGCAGTTCTTC CASSWALSGGRNEQFF
TRBJ1-4 - - TRBV5-1 TGCGCCAGCAGCGACACCTCAACTAATGAAAAACTGTTTTTT CASSDTSTNEKLFF
TRBJ2-3 - - TRBV27 TGTGCCAGCACCTCAAGAGGTCCGCATACGCAGTATTTT CASTSRGPHTQYF
TRBJ2-2 - TRBD2 TRBV7-2 TGTGCCAGCAGCTTAATTAGCGGGAGCCTCGCCGGGGAGCTGTTTTTT CASSLISGSLAGELFF
TRBJ2-7 - TRBD1 TRBV7-6 TGTGCCAGCAGCAGGGGGGGACAGGGGGCGTACGAGCAGTACTTC CASSRGGQGAYEQYF
TRBJ1-4 - - TRBV18 TGTGCCAGCTCGCTAAACTCCGCAACTAATGAAAAACTGTTTTTT CASSLNSATNEKLFF
TRBJ1-2 once - TRBV7-8 TGTGCCAGCATGGAGGGGGTTGGGGATGGCTATGGCTACACCTTC CASMEGVGDGYGYTF
TRBJ2-3 - TRBD2 TRBV30 TGTGCCTGGGGAGGGGGACTAGCGGGACAAGATACGCAGTATTTT CAWGGGLAGQDTQYF
TRBJ2-1 - - TRBV28 TGTGCCAGCAGTTTAACTACTAGCTCAGACGAGCAGTTCTTC CASSLTTSSDEQFF
TRBJ2-1 - - TRBV7-3 TGTGCCAGCAGCTCAATGGGAGGCAGTAACAATGAGCAGTTCTTC CASSSMGGSNNEQFF
TRBJ2-3 - - TRBV6-5 TGTGCCAGCAGCCACCTAAAATATTTT CASSHLKYF
TRBJ2-5 - TRBD1 TRBV5-4 TGTGCCAGCAGCACGGGACAGGGGGCGCGGGAGACCCAGTACTTC CASSTGQGARETQYF
TRBJ1-5 few TRBD1 TRBV19 TGTGCCAGTACCGACAGGGGCCGGAATCAGCCCCAGCATTTT CASTDRGRNQPQHF
TRBJ1-5 - - TRBV15 TGTGCCACCAGCAGAGGAACAGCGAATCAGCCCCAGCATTTT CATSRGTANQPQHF
TRBJ2-5 - - TRBV5-4 TGTGCCAGCAGCTTGGTAGGGGGAATGGAGACCCAGTACTTC CASSLVGGMETQYF
TRBJ2-7 - - TRBV6-1 TGTGCCAGCACCAAGGGTAGAACGGCTTCCTACGAGCAGTACTTC CASTKGRTASYEQYF
TRBJ2-4 - TRBD1 TRBV18 TGTGCCAGCTCACCCCTCCCGCGACAGGGGTCAGGGAACATTCAGTACTTC CASSPLPRQGSGNIQYF
TRBJ2-7 - TRBD2 TRBV14 TGTGCCAGCAGCCAAGATTTGTTCCCGGGGGGCGAGCAGTACTTC CASSQDLFPGGEQYF
TRBJ2-1 - - TRBV5-1 TGCGCCAGCAGCTTAGGGGGGGACTCCTACAATGAGCAGTTCTTC CASSLGGDSYNEQFF
TRBJ2-5 - - TRBV5-1 TGCGCCAGCAGCTTGGCGTCAGGGTTGGGGGAGACCCAGTACTTC CASSLASGLGETQYF
TRBJ2-7 - - TRBV5-5 TGTGCCAGCAGCTTACAGGACGTGTACGAGCAGTACTTC CASSLQDVYEQYF
TRBJ2-7 once - TRBV21-1 TGTGCCAGTGGAGGGGGTAACGACGAGCAGTACTTC CASGGGNDEQYF